This T cell receptor (beta chain) was sequenced for a study of blood T cell repertoires in COVID-19. Study information: Samples came from the United States, Italy and Spain, spanning acute and convalescent COVID-19. In each case, the material was cDNA or gDNA derived from T cells, B-cell-depleted T cells, or PBMCs.

In the original processing: Amplification of reference gene primers provided the estimated nucleated cell counts. Repertoires were generated with immunoSEQ multiplex PCR, while TCRdb's copy carries only in-frame clones and drops some. V and J calls and clone size are those listed in that table; D and trimming were worked out from the DNA. Of about 190,000 clones listed, roughly four fifths are singletons. Germline CDR1 reads MNHEY; CDR2 reads SVGAGI. This CDR3 is built from 13 residues. V lost 7 bases and J lost 6, with 15 bases in between. This chain connects TRBV6-5 to TRBJ1-1; D might be TRBD1 (5 bases). The sample consisted of peripheral blood. The receptor was isolated from a man aged 30 to 45 with active or convalescent COVID-19. This chain's CDR3 is CASMGQPEPEAFF. DNA of the CDR3: TGTGCCAGCATGGGGCAACCCGAACCTGAAGCTTTCTTT.